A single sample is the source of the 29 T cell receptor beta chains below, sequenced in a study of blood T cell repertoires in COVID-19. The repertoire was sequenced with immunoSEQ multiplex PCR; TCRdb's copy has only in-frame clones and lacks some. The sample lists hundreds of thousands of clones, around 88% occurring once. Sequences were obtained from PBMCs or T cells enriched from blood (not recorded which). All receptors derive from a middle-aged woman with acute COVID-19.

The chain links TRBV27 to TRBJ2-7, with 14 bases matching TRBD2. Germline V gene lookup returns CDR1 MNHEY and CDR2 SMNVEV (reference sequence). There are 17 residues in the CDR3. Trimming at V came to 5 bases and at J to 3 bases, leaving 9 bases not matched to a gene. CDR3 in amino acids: CASSTTGTSGSHYEQYF. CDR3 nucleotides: TGTGCCAGCAGTACCACCGGGACTAGCGGGAGCCACTACGAGCAGTACTTC.

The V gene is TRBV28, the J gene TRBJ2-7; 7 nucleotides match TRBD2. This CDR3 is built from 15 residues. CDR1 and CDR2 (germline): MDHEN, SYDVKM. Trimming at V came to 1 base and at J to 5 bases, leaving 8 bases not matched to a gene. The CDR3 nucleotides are TGTGCCAGCAGTTTATTGGCGGGAGTACGGAACGAGCAGTACTTC. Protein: CASSLLAGVRNEQYF.

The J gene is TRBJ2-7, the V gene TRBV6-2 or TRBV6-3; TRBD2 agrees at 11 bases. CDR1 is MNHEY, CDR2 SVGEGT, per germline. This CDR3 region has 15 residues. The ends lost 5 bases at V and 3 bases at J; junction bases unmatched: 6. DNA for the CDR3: TGTGCCAGCAGTCCGACTAGCGGGGCTAACTACGAGCAGTACTTC. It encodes CASSPTSGANYEQYF.

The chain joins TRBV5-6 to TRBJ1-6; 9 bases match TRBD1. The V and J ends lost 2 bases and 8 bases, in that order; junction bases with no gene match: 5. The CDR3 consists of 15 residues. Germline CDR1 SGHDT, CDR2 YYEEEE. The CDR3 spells CASSFGTGYHSPLHF. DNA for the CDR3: TGTGCCAGCAGCTTTGGGACAGGGTATCATTCACCCCTCCACTTT.

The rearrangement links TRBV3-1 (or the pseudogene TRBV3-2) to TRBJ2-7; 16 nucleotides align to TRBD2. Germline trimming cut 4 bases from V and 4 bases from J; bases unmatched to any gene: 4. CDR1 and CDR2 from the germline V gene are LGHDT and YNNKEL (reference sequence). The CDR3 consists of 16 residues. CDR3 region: CASSLGTSGRVYEQYF. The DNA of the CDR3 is TGTGCCAGCAGCCTCGGGACTAGCGGGAGGGTGTACGAGCAGTACTTC.

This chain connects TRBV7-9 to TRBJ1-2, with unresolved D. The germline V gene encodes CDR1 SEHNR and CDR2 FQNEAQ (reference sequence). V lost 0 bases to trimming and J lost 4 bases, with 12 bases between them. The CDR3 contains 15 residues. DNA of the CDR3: TGTGCCAGCAGCTTAGCCCCTGGCAAATCCTATGGCTACACCTTC. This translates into CASSLAPGKSYGYTF.

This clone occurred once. CDR3 amino acids: CASSHRGQTHYNEQFF. The CDR3 DNA follows: TGTGCCAGCAGCCACCGAGGCCAGACGCACTACAATGAGCAGTTCTTC. The rearrangement joins TRBV7-8 to TRBJ2-1; no clear D gene. CDR1 SGHVS and CDR2 FQNEAQ come from the germline V gene. The CDR3 loop spans 16 amino acids. The V end lost 5 bases, the J end lost 3 bases, and 17 bases lay between the germline ends.

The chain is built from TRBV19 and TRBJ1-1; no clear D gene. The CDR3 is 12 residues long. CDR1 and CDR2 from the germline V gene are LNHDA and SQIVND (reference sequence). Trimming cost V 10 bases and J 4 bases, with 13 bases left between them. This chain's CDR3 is CATGVLGTEAFF. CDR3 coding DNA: TGTGCCACCGGGGTGCTCGGCACTGAAGCTTTCTTT. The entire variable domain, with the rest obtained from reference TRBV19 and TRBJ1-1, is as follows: DGGITQSPKYLFRKEGQNVTLSCEQNLNHDAMYWYRQDPGQGLRLIYYSQIVNDFQKGDIAEGYSVSREKKESFPLTVTSAQKNPTAFYLCATGVLGTEAFFGQGTRLTVV.

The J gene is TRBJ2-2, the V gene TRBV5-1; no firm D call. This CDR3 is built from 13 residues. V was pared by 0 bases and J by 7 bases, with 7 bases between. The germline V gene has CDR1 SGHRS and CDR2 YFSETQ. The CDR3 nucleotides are TGCGCCAGCAGCTTGGGTGGCGGCGGGGAGCTGTTTTTT. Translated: CASSLGGGGELFF.

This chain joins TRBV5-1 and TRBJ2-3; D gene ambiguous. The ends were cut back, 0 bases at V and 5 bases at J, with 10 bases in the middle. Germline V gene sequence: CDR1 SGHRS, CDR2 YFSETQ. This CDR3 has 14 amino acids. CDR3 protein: CASSLAAELDTQYF. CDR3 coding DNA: TGCGCCAGCAGCTTGGCCGCGGAATTAGATACGCAGTATTTT. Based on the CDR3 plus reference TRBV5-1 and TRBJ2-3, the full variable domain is KAGVTQTPRYLIKTRGQQVTLSCSPISGHRSVSWYQQTPGQGLQFLFEYFSETQRNKGNFPGRFSGRQFSNSRSEMNVSTLELGDSALYLCASSLAAELDTQYFGPGTRLTVL.

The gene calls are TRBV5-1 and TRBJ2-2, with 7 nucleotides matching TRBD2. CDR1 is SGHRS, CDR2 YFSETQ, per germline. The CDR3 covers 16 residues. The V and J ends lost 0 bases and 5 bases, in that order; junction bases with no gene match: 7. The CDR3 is CASSLVGLVSTGELFF. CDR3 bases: TGCGCCAGCAGCTTGGTCGGACTAGTTTCAACCGGGGAGCTGTTTTTT.

As DNA, the CDR3 is TGCGCCAGCAGCCAGGGGAAGACAGTGGGACAGGGATTTACTAGCACAGATACGCAGTATTTT. Residues: CASSQGKTVGQGFTSTDTQYF. The chain uses TRBV5-1 and TRBJ2-3, with 9 bases aligning to TRBD1. CDR1 and CDR2 from the germline V gene are SGHRS and YFSETQ. The CDR3 is made up of 21 amino acids. Trimming took 4 bases from V and 0 from J; bases not matched to a gene: 21. Supplemented by reference TRBV5-1 and TRBJ2-3, the full variable domain reads KAGVTQTPRYLIKTRGQQVTLSCSPISGHRSVSWYQQTPGQGLQFLFEYFSETQRNKGNFPGRFSGRQFSNSRSEMNVSTLELGDSALYLCASSQGKTVGQGFTSTDTQYFGPGTRLTVL.

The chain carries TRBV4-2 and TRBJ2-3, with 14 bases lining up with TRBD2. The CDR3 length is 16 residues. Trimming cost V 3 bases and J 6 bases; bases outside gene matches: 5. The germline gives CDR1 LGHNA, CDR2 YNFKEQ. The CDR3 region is CASSHPGLAGADTQYF. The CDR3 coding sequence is TGTGCCAGCAGCCACCCGGGACTAGCGGGAGCTGATACGCAGTATTTT.

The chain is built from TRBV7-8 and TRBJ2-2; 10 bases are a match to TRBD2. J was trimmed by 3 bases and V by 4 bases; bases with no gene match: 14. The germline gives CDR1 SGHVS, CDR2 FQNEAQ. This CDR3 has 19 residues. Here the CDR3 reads CASSSKVKTSGMDTGELFF. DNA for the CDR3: TGTGCCAGCAGCTCAAAGGTTAAAACTAGCGGGATGGACACCGGGGAGCTGTTTTTT.

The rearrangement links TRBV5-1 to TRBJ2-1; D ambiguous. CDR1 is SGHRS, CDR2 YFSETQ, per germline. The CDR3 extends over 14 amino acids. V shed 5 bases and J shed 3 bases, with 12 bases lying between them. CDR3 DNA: TGCGCCAGCAGTAAGAACGACTTCTACAATGAGCAGTTCTTC. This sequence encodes CASSKNDFYNEQFF.

The CDR3 region has the DNA TGTGCCAGCAGTAAGACAGGGGACAATCAGCCCCAGCATTTT. It yields the protein CASSKTGDNQPQHF. The chain carries TRBV6-6 and TRBJ1-5, with TRBD1 identical over 8 bases. This CDR3 comprises 14 residues. J lost 3 bases, V lost 5 bases, and 3 bases had no gene match. CDR1 is MNHNY, CDR2 SVGAGI, per germline (reference sequence).

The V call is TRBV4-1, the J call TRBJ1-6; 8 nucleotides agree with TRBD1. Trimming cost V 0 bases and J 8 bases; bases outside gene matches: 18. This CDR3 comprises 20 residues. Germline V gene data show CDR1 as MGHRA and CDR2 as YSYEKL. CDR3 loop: CASSQDSPQGVRVLDSPLHF. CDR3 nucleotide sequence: TGCGCCAGCAGCCAAGATTCCCCACAGGGGGTAAGGGTGCTGGATTCACCCCTCCACTTT.

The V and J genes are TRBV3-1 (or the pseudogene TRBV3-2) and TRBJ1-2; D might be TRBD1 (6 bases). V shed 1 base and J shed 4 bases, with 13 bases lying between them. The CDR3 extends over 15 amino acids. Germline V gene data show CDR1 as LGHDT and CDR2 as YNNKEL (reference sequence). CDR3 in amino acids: CASSQVNRDIYGYTF. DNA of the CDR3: TGTGCCAGCAGCCAAGTCAACCGGGACATCTATGGCTACACCTTC.

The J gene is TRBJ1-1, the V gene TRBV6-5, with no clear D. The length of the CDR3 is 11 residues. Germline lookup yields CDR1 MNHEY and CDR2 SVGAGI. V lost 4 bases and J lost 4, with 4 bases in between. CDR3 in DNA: TGTGCCAGCAGTTCCCTCACTGAAGCTTTCTTT. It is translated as CASSSLTEAFF.

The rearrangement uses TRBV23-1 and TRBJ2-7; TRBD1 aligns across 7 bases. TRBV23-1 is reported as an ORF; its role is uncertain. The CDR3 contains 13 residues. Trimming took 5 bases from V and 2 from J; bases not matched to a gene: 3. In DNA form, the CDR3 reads TGCGCCAGCAGTACCGGGACAGCCTACGAGCAGTACTTC. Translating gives CASSTGTAYEQYF.

CDR3 nucleotide sequence: TGTGCCAGCAGTAGCCAAATTACTAACTATGGCTACACCTTC. Protein product: CASSSQITNYGYTF. This chain uses TRBV6-5 with TRBJ1-2; D unclear. CDR1 MNHEY and CDR2 SVGAGI come from the germline V gene. With 5 bases removed from V and 0 bases from J, the gap between germline ends came to 10 bases. This CDR3 is built from 14 residues.

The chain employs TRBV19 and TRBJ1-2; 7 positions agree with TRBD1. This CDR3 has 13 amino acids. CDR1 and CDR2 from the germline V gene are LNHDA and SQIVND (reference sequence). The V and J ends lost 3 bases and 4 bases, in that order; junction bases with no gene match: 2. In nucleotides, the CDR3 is TGTGCCAGTAGTATGCGACAGGGCTATGGCTACACCTTC. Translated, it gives CASSMRQGYGYTF.

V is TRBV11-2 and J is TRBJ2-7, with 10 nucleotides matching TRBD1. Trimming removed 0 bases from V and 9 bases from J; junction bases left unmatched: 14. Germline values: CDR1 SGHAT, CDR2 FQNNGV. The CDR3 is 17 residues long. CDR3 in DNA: TGTGCCAGCAGCTTAGACCCCGGGACAGGGGTGTATTTTAGGCAGTACTTC. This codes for CASSLDPGTGVYFRQYF.

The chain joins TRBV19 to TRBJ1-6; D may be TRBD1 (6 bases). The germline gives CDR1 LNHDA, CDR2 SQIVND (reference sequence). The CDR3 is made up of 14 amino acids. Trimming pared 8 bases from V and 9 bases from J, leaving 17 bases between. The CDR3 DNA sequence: TGTGCCAGTGGCAGCAGGGGAATAGGTTCACCCCTCCACTTT. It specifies CASGSRGIGSPLHF. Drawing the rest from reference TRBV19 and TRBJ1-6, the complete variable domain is DGGITQSPKYLFRKEGQNVTLSCEQNLNHDAMYWYRQDPGQGLRLIYYSQIVNDFQKGDIAEGYSVSREKKESFPLTVTSAQKNPTAFYLCASGSRGIGSPLHFGNGTRLTVT.

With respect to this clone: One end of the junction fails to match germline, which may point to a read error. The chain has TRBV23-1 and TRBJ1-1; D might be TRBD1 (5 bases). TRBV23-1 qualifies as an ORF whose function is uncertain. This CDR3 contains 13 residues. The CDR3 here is CASSPRNVGTEDF. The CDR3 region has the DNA TGCGCCAGCAGCCCAAGGAATGTAGGGACTGAGGATTTT.

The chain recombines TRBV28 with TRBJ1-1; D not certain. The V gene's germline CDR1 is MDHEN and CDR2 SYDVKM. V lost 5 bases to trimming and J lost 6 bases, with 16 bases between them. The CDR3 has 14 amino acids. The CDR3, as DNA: TGTGCCAGCAGTGCCCCGGCGGGGTCTCCTGAAGCTTTCTTT. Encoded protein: CASSAPAGSPEAFF.

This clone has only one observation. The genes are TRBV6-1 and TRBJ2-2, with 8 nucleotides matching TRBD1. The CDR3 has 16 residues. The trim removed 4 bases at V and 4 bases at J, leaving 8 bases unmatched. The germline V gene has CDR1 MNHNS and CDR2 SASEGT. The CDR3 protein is CASSVPTGGSTGELFF. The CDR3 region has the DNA TGTGCCAGCAGTGTCCCCACAGGGGGAAGCACCGGGGAGCTGTTTTTT.

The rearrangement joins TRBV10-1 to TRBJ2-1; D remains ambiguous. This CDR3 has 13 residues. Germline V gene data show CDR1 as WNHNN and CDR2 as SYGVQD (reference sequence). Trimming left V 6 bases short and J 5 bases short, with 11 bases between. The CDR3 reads CASRKTLNNEQFF. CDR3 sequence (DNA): TGCGCCAGCAGGAAGACTCTTAACAATGAGCAGTTCTTC.

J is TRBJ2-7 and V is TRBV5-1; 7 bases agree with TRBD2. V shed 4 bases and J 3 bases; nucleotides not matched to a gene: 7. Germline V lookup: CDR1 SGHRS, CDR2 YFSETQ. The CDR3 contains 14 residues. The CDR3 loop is CASSPGLAVYEQYF. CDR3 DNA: TGCGCCAGCAGCCCTGGTCTAGCGGTCTACGAGCAGTACTTC.